This TCR beta chain came from a study of T cell repertoires in cytomegalovirus infection. About the research overall: It was recently identified HLA-C-restricted and well-studied HLA-B-restricted CMV epitopes that the study used. An indication of both CMV infection and matching HLA type came from public TCR beta signatures.

This clonotype was seen at least ten times. Its antigen remains unidentified. Per germline, CDR1 MNHEY and CDR2 SMNVEV (reference sequence). The CDR3 has 15 amino acids. The germline V and J ends were trimmed by 1 base and 1 base, with 10 bases remaining between them. Study results and caveats: Ex vivo responses were dominated by HLA-C-restricted CMV-specific TCR beta clonotypes.

TCRdb called the reads again in MiXCR, with one record for every CDR3 protein. The profile shows approximately 1,000,000 distinct CDR3 sequences, approximately 32% of them singletons. Sample: cultured CD8+ T cells from PBMCs, taken from culture after CMV antigen stimulation. The chain has TRBV27 and TRBJ1-1; no clear D gene. The origin of this receptor is a human donor in good health (CMV status not recorded). Some clones in this sample may be carry-over from other donors' samples. The CDR3 spells CASSLFQVPNTEAFF. The DNA of the CDR3 is TGTGCCAGCAGTTTATTTCAGGTACCGAACACTGAAGCTTTCTTT.